This T cell receptor (beta chain) was captured in a study of blood T cells in healthy people across ages. Study-level points and caveats: Observed TCR beta diversity per million T cells went down as age went up. This fall followed a roughly linear course with age. Percentage of naive T cells showed a strong correlation with TCR beta diversity.

Then a second PCR, running about 6 to 11 cycles, was carried out with a sample-barcoded 5' primer and a J-beta primer mix. TCRdb analysed the 5' RACE reads with MiXCR anew, one entry per CDR3 protein. The sample shows about a million distinct CDR3 sequences, just over 50% of them seen only once. This CDR3 spans 15 amino acids. The germline V gene has CDR1 DFQATT and CDR2 SNEGSKA (reference sequence). As to this clonotype: Antigen: not known.

The sequence was collected from a woman aged 60-75 years in good health. The sequencing sample was made of blood. This rearrangement joins TRBV20-1 to TRBJ2-4; 8 bases line up with TRBD2. The J call may be faulty, since TRBJ2-7 better matches the DNA end. The CDR3 reads CSARDRSGRRYEQYF. CDR3 nucleotide sequence: TGCAGTGCTAGAGATCGGAGCGGGAGAAGGTACGAGCAGTACTTC.